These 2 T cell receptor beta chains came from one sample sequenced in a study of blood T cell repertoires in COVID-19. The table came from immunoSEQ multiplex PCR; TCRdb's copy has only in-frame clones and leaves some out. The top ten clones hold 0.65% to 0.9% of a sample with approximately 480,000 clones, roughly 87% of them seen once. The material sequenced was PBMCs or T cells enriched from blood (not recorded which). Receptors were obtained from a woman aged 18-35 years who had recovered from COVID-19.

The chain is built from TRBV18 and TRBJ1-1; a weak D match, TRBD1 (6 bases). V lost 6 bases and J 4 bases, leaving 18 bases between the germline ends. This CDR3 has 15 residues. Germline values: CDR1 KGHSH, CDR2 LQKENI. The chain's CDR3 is CASSPGGGSGTEAFF. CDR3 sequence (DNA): TGTGCCAGCTCCCCGGGGGGGGGCTCGGGCACTGAAGCTTTCTTT. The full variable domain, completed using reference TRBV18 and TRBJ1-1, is NAGVMQNPRHLVRRRGQEARLRCSPMKGHSHVYWYRQLPEEGLKFMVYLQKENIIDESGMPKERFSAEFPKEGPSILRIQQVVRGDSAAYFCASSPGGGSGTEAFFGQGTRLTVV.

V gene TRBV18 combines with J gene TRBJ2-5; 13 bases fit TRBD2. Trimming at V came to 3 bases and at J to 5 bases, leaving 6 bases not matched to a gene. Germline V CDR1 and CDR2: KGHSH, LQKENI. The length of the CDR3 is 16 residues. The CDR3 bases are TGTGCCAGCTCACCGTCGACTAGCGGGGGGTTGGAGACCCAGTACTTC. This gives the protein CASSPSTSGGLETQYF. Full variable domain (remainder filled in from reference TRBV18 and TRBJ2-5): NAGVMQNPRHLVRRRGQEARLRCSPMKGHSHVYWYRQLPEEGLKFMVYLQKENIIDESGMPKERFSAEFPKEGPSILRIQQVVRGDSAAYFCASSPSTSGGLETQYFGPGTRLLVL.